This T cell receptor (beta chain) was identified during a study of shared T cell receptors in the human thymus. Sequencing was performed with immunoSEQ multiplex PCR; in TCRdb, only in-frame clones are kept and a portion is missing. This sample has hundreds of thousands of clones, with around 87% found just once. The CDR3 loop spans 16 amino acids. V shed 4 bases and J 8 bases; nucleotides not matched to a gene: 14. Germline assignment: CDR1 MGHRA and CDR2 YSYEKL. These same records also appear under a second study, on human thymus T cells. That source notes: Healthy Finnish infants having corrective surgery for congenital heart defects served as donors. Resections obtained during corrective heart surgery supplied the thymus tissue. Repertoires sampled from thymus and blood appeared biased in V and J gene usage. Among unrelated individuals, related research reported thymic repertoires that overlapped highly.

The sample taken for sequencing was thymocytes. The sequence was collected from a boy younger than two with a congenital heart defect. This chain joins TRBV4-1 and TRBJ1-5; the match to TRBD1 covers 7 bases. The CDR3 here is CASSRVTDRDGKPQHF. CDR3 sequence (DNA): TGCGCCAGCAGCCGCGTTACCGACAGGGACGGGAAGCCCCAGCATTTT.